In this sample, the clone carrying this TCR beta chain turned up many times. The antigen is unknown. The junction had 6 bases not matched to a gene; V was cut back by 3 bases and J by 6 bases. This CDR3 has 14 residues. The germline V gene has CDR1 DFQATT and CDR2 SNEGSKA (reference sequence). In TCRdb, the 5' RACE reads were re-called with MiXCR into one record per CDR3 protein. The table shows some 45,000 distinct CDR3 sequences, with around 26% occurring only once. CD25-based Treg depletion was applied to purified naive CD4+ T cells. Study results and caveats: The TCR gene usage of tumor memory CD4+ T cells clustered together with blood and lymph node memory CD4+ cells and with lymph node naive CD4+ cells. Tumor Treg TCRs overlapped most with tumor naive CD4+ cells.

The receptor was derived from a female donor with breast cancer. This chain links TRBV20-1 with TRBJ1-3, with 9 nucleotides matching TRBD1. Sequenced: naive CD4+ T cells sorted from blood. Subset defined: naive CD4+ T cells, CD4+CD45RA+CD25-. The CDR3 nucleotides read TGCAGTGCTAGCTCGACAGGGGGTGAAAACACCATATATTTT. It encodes CSASSTGGENTIYF.